The sample holds many counts of the clone carrying this TCR beta chain. No antigen is known for it. TCRdb processed the 5' RACE reads anew with MiXCR; each CDR3 protein has one entry. The sample has 130,000 or so distinct CDR3 sequences, around 7% seen once; the top ten hold over 9%. The data derive from a study of CD8 T cells in ankylosing spondylitis. The study's findings and limits: A subset of motif variants has previously been described in the synovial fluid and blood of reactive arthritis. Ankylosing spondylitis blood appeared to carry a characteristic TCR beta motif of roughly 8 highly homologous variants. Significant enrichment of disease-linked clones was reported in matched ankylosing spondylitis synovial fluid.

J lost 3 bases, V lost 5 bases, and 2 bases had no gene match. This CDR3 contains 14 residues. Sequences were obtained from blood, either unsorted or a sorted T cell fraction (not recorded which). This receptor was taken from a male donor with ankylosing spondylitis or in good health (not recorded which). V is TRBV12-3 or TRBV12-4 and J is TRBJ2-2; 8 bases agree with TRBD1. CDR3 region: CASSRQGYTGELFF. The CDR3 bases are TGTGCCAGCAGTCGACAGGGGTACACCGGGGAGCTGTTTTTT.